These 14 T cell receptor beta chains share one sample of origin, sequenced in a study of shared clonotypes between healthy human individuals. The repertoire was sequenced with immunoSEQ multiplex PCR; TCRdb's copy has only in-frame clones and lacks some. The sample has roughly 660,000 clones, 90% seen once. Sequenced sample: memory CD8+ T cells from PBMCs. The subset here: CD45RO+ cells pooled with CCR7-negative TemRA cells. These receptors came from a man between 18 and 29 years old in good health. Some clones in this sample may be carry-over from other donors' samples.

The V gene is TRBV9, the J gene TRBJ2-7; D unclear. Trimming removed 0 bases at V and 1 base at J, with 8 bases between. This CDR3 is 14 amino acids long. The germline gives CDR1 SGDLS, CDR2 YYNGEE. This chain's CDR3 is CASSVGYPSYEQYF. In nucleotides, the CDR3 is TGTGCCAGCAGCGTAGGATATCCTTCCTACGAGCAGTACTTC.

This rearrangement joins TRBV30 to TRBJ1-2; no definite D call. V was cut by 0 bases and J by 3 bases, with 11 bases left in between. This CDR3 is built from 14 residues. Germline CDR1 is GTSNPN and CDR2 is SVGIG (reference sequence). The CDR3 protein is CAWSVSGSYYGYTF. CDR3 in DNA: TGTGCCTGGAGTGTTTCGGGCAGCTACTATGGCTACACCTTC.

This clone has only a few counts. V gene TRBV25-1 combines with J gene TRBJ1-5; D uncertain. V was trimmed by 1 base and J by 7 bases, leaving 8 bases between them. Looked up from germline, CDR1 is MGHDK and CDR2 is SYGVNS. This CDR3 has 13 residues. Written as DNA, the CDR3 is TGTGCCAGCAGTGAATTAGCGGGGCAGCCCCAGCATTTT. Translation: CASSELAGQPQHF. The full variable domain, its missing parts supplied by reference TRBV25-1 and TRBJ1-5, is EADIYQTPRYLVIGTGKKITLECSQTMGHDKMYWYQQDPGMELHLIHYSYGVNSTEKGDLSSESTVSRIRTEHFPLTLESARPSHTSQYLCASSELAGQPQHFGDGTRLSIL.

This chain links TRBV11-2 with TRBJ2-2; D remains unclear. The CDR3 contains 15 residues. V shed 5 bases and J shed 7 bases, with 17 bases lying between them. Germline loops: CDR1 SGHAT, CDR2 FQNNGV. CDR3 DNA: TGTGCCAGCAGCCCAGAGTCTGGAGCCGGCGGGGAGCTGTTTTTT. It yields the protein CASSPESGAGGELFF.

The chain employs TRBV6-4 and TRBJ2-4; D unresolved. V gave up 2 bases and J gave up 8 bases, with 19 bases separating them. The germline V gene encodes CDR1 MRHNA and CDR2 SNTAGT. The CDR3 spans 16 residues. Written as DNA, the CDR3 is TGTGCCAGCAGTGACGTACGGCAGGCCCCTAGGTACATTCAGTACTTC. Translating gives CASSDVRQAPRYIQYF.

The chain couples TRBV13 to TRBJ2-7; D is unresolved. The V and J ends lost 5 bases and 7 bases respectively, with 18 bases between them. Germline assignment: CDR1 PRHDT and CDR2 FYEKMQ (reference sequence). This CDR3 is 14 amino acids long. The CDR3 DNA reads as TGTGCCAGCAGCCCTCCGGGCCGCCTTCGGGAGCAGTACTTC. Translating gives CASSPPGRLREQYF.

The V and J genes are TRBV27 and TRBJ1-1, with D possibly being TRBD1 (6 bases). The CDR3 has 16 amino acids. Trimming took 3 bases from V and 4 from J, leaving 18 bases between them. Germline V CDR1 and CDR2: MNHEY, SMNVEV (reference sequence). This chain's CDR3 is CASSFRGAGVVTEAFF. In DNA, the CDR3 is TGTGCCAGCAGTTTTCGGGGGGCTGGGGTGGTCACTGAAGCTTTCTTT.

This rearrangement joins TRBV5-1 to TRBJ2-7; no clear D. The length of the CDR3 is 18 residues. Germline V gene data show CDR1 as SGHRS and CDR2 as YFSETQ. V was pared by 0 bases and J by 0 bases, with 19 bases between. This CDR3 is CASSLAQPGAAISYEQYF. In DNA, the CDR3 is TGCGCCAGCAGCTTGGCTCAACCGGGCGCGGCCATCTCCTACGAGCAGTACTTC. Together with reference TRBV5-1 and TRBJ2-7, the CDR3 gives the full variable domain: KAGVTQTPRYLIKTRGQQVTLSCSPISGHRSVSWYQQTPGQGLQFLFEYFSETQRNKGNFPGRFSGRQFSNSRSEMNVSTLELGDSALYLCASSLAQPGAAISYEQYFGPGTRLTVT.

The rearrangement links TRBV7-9 to TRBJ2-7, with no clear D. V was pared by 4 bases and J by 3 bases, with 4 bases between. The CDR3 consists of 11 residues. CDR1 and CDR2 from the germline V gene are SEHNR and FQNEAQ (reference sequence). The CDR3 coding sequence is TGTGCCAGCAGCTACGACTACGAGCAGTACTTC. This encodes CASSYDYEQYF.

The chain is built from TRBV25-1 and TRBJ2-7; D gene ambiguous. This CDR3 spans 11 amino acids. Looked up from germline, CDR1 is MGHDK and CDR2 is SYGVNS. Deletions cut 1 base from V and 3 bases from J, with 1 base between. The CDR3 region has the DNA TGTGCCAGCAGTGAATTCTACGAGCAGTACTTC. It codes for CASSEFYEQYF.

In this sample, this clone turned up once. V gene TRBV6-5 combines with J gene TRBJ2-1; D possibly uses TRBD1 or TRBD2 (5 bases each). The V end was cut by 6 bases, the J end by 3 bases, with 15 bases between. The CDR3 contains 15 residues. Looked up from germline, CDR1 is MNHEY and CDR2 is SVGAGI. The CDR3 DNA reads as TGTGCCAGCAGCCCCGGGACCCACGACTACAATGAGCAGTTCTTC. This translates into CASSPGTHDYNEQFF.

This chain connects TRBV27 to TRBJ2-1; TRBD2 aligns across 13 bases. Germline trimming cut 5 bases from V and 2 bases from J; bases unmatched to any gene: 3. The germline V gene encodes CDR1 MNHEY and CDR2 SMNVEV (reference sequence). This CDR3 contains 16 residues. The CDR3 DNA is TGTGCCAGCAGTCCTGGGACTAGCGGGACCTACAATGAGCAGTTCTTC. It codes for CASSPGTSGTYNEQFF.

J is TRBJ1-1 and V is TRBV6-5, with 7 bases matching TRBD1. CDR1 is MNHEY and CDR2 is SVGAGI in the germline V gene. Trimming took 2 bases from V and 3 from J; bases not matched to a gene: 9. The length of the CDR3 is 16 residues. This CDR3 reads CASSYPPYGQDTEAFF. The DNA for the CDR3 is TGTGCCAGCAGTTACCCCCCTTATGGACAGGACACTGAAGCTTTCTTT.

This clone appeared a few times. This chain joins TRBV6-6 and TRBJ1-3; D unresolved. Germline V gene lookup returns CDR1 MNHNY and CDR2 SVGAGI (reference sequence). Trimming stripped 6 bases from V and 0 bases from J, with 3 bases between. This CDR3 spans 12 amino acids. CDR3 DNA: TGTGCCAGCAGCGACTCTGGAAACACCATATATTTT. It yields the protein CASSDSGNTIYF.